Included here is one TCR beta chain sequence, with context. Its antigen is as yet unknown. This entry is derived from a study of cytomegalovirus exposure and HLA in healthy donors. Findings of the study overall: Reportedly, cytomegalovirus status was diagnosed with high sensitivity and specificity. Investigators reported 150 to 200 TCR beta chains as tied to cytomegalovirus.

TCRdb keeps only in-frame clones here, not all; method: immunoSEQ multiplex PCR. This sample yields tens of thousands of clones, of which about 93% are seen a single time; approximately 1.1% belongs to the top ten. Trimming removed 5 bases at V and 3 bases at J, with 17 bases between. The CDR3 length is 15 residues. Germline V gives CDR1 SGHTA, CDR2 FQGNSA. The sequenced material came from PBMCs. The V and J genes are TRBV7-2 and TRBJ2-7; D may be TRBD2 (6 bases). The clonotype originates from a woman aged 25 to 39 in good health and CMV-seropositive. The CDR3 sequence is CASSTGDWLNYEQYF. As DNA, the CDR3 is TGTGCCAGCAGCACTGGGGACTGGCTCAACTACGAGCAGTACTTC.